The text below deals with one TCR beta chain. This clone's antigen is unknown. Base qualities were left out, and no much larger clone turns up one base away. These data belong to a study of cytotoxic CD8 clonotypes in ibrutinib-treated CLL (dated by TCRdb to about 2021). Regarding the complete study: The cohort had about a dozen relapsed/refractory and about 15 treatment-naive patients; some 17 were IGHV unmutated. Of the approximately 94 people in the trial, around 24 had longitudinal samples available. Responses were partial in approximately 24 patients and complete in 2; after median around 66 months follow-up, some 15 stayed in remission and about twelve progressed. Every sample from remission and from progressive disease was obtained while the patients were still on ibrutinib. Response samples were obtained after a median of 12 months of treatment, with a range of roughly 6 to 40 months. Cryopreserved peripheral blood mononuclear cells were collected at three points: before therapy, at response, and at either sustained remission or disease progression. On average, each sample had about 250,000 productive templates and tens of thousands of productive rearrangements.

For TCR beta library preparation, 1.5 to 2 micrograms of genomic DNA were isolated from cryopreserved PBMCs. Longitudinal blood samples from CLL patients on ibrutinib monotherapy underwent high-throughput TCR beta sequencing. The patients were enrolled in a single-center, open-label phase 2 trial of ibrutinib monotherapy. The goal of deep resolution MiSeq sequencing was a depth between 1 in 1 million and 1 in 200,000 T cells, and coverage averaged 10x per clonotype. The immunoSEQ hsTCRB Kit was used to generate the TCR beta libraries. Per the source publication's procedure: Data were analyzed with ImmunoSEQ Data Assistant and ImmunoSEQ Analyzer, with V, D and J genes assigned per IMGT definitions. Clonality, with values ranging from 0 to 1, was calculated as one minus the normalized Shannon entropy of productive rearrangement frequencies. Only overrepresented clonotypes making up at least 0.05% of the repertoire of each patient were included in the public clonotype analysis. Around 14 repertoires from age-matched healthy donors, obtained from immuneACCESS, served as clonality controls. Imported from immuneACCESS, the table was reduced by TCRdb to in-frame sequences with V and J called. These copies leave out some clones; in studies compared against another copy, an unresolved V gene accounts for under half, and the cause of the remainder is not known. That table furnishes V, J and clone size, whereas the DNA furnished D and trimming. The sample has under 150,000 clones on record, around 80% of them singletons. 6% to 9.5% of the sample belongs to the ten largest clones.

The cysteine opens and the phenylalanine closes a CDR3 of 13 amino acids. Only CDR3 DNA remains: 39 bases, in frame from the first base. The junction shows trimming of 5 bases on V and 4 bases on J, plus 11 bases between the germline ends. For CDR1 and CDR2, the germline V gene (reference sequence) lists SEHNR and FQNEAQ. Findings and caveats that apply to the study as a whole: Public clonotypes were rare and either shrank or stayed stable during treatment, and the rise in clonality at ibrutinib response reflected expansion of private clonotypes. Baseline clonality was found to be higher than that of age-matched healthy donors and was strongly correlated with circulating CD8+ T-cell counts. An increase in clonality was observed at ibrutinib response, with clonality remaining stable during sustained remission and falling back toward baseline at progression. Sustained-remission and progressing patients did not have matched sampling times, and lymph node repertoires were not examined.

The sequences come from PBMCs, collected after 36 months of ibrutinib treatment. The sequence links TRBV7-9 to TRBJ1-1, with no confident D gene call. This clonotype was obtained from a human donor with chronic lymphocytic leukemia. CDR3 reads: CASSITAGTEAFF. The DNA sequence follows: TGTGCCAGCAGCATCACCGCAGGCACTGAAGCTTTCTTT.